Listed below are T cell receptor beta chains from one sample, sequenced in a study of OX40 agonist ivuxolimab in advanced cancers. The repertoire was sequenced with immunoSEQ multiplex PCR; TCRdb's copy has only in-frame clones and lacks some. The sample records tens of thousands of clones, approximately 90% being singletons. The sample consisted of CD4+ or CD8+ T cells sorted from blood, taken in a trial of the OX40 agonist ivuxolimab. The receptors here all came from an adult with an advanced solid tumor such as melanoma, head and neck, liver or kidney cancer. Each CDR3 is given with its conserved first and last residue. The order of the fields is clone size, D gene, J gene, V gene, CDR3 protein, CDR3 DNA. A D gene is named only where the DNA matches it firmly. The size of a clone is reported for some rows only, either as once, few or many, or as a class for expanded clones.

size: .
D: TRBD2
J: TRBJ2-1
V: TRBV7-9
CDR3: CASSPREGLTSNEQFF
DNA: TGTGCCAGCAGCCCCCGGGAGGGCCTTACGTCCAATGAGCAGTTCTTC

size: .
D: .
J: TRBJ2-7
V: TRBV5-6
CDR3: CASSLEQTSRPYEQYF
DNA: TGTGCCAGCAGCTTAGAGCAGACGAGTCGACCCTACGAGCAGTACTTC

size: .
D: .
J: TRBJ2-7
V: TRBV7-8
CDR3: CASSLDRTHYEQYF
DNA: TGTGCCAGCAGCTTAGACAGGACACACTACGAGCAGTACTTC

size: .
D: .
J: TRBJ1-2
V: TRBV5-6
CDR3: CASSQGHQNNYGYTF
DNA: TGTGCCAGCAGCCAAGGACACCAAAATAACTATGGCTACACCTTC

size: .
D: TRBD1
J: TRBJ2-7
V: TRBV27
CDR3: CASSQGQSYEQYF
DNA: TGTGCCAGCAGTCAGGGACAGTCCTACGAGCAGTACTTC

size: .
D: .
J: TRBJ1-1
V: TRBV19
CDR3: CASSMPVGTLNTEAFF
DNA: TGTGCCAGTAGTATGCCAGTTGGGACTTTGAACACTGAAGCTTTCTTT

size: .
D: .
J: TRBJ2-6
V: TRBV28
CDR3: CASRTASGANVLTF
DNA: TGTGCCAGCAGAACAGCCTCTGGGGCCAACGTCCTGACTTTC

size: .
D: .
J: TRBJ1-2
V: TRBV11-2
CDR3: CASSQRTAYGYTF
DNA: TGTGCCAGCAGCCAAAGGACAGCCTATGGCTACACCTTC

size: .
D: TRBD2
J: TRBJ2-7
V: TRBV28
CDR3: CASSLMLAGVPYEQYF
DNA: TGTGCCAGCAGTTTGATGTTAGCGGGAGTTCCATACGAGCAGTACTTC

size: .
D: .
J: TRBJ1-2
V: TRBV29-1
CDR3: CSVDRGALPYGYTF
DNA: TGCAGCGTTGATCGGGGGGCTCTACCCTATGGCTACACCTTC

size: .
D: .
J: TRBJ1-1
V: TRBV4-2
CDR3: CASSSREGGVNTEAFF
DNA: TGTGCCAGCAGCTCCAGGGAGGGGGGGGTGAACACTGAAGCTTTCTTT

size: .
D: .
J: TRBJ2-3
V: TRBV7-2
CDR3: CASSMTTDTQYF
DNA: TGTGCCAGCAGCATGACCACAGATACGCAGTATTTT

size: .
D: .
J: TRBJ1-6
V: TRBV5-4
CDR3: CASRRSWGNNSPLHF
DNA: TGTGCCAGCCGCCGATCATGGGGAAATAATTCACCCCTCCACTTT

size: .
D: .
J: TRBJ2-7
V: TRBV13
CDR3: CASSLGSSYEQYF
DNA: TGTGCCAGCAGCTTGGGGTCAAGCTACGAGCAGTACTTC

size: .
D: .
J: TRBJ1-5
V: TRBV19
CDR3: CASSIPEGNQPQHF
DNA: TGTGCCAGTAGTATACCTGAGGGAAATCAGCCCCAGCATTTT

size: .
D: .
J: TRBJ1-5
V: TRBV28
CDR3: CASSHVPGSESNQPQHF
DNA: TGTGCCAGCAGTCACGTCCCGGGCAGCGAGAGCAATCAGCCCCAGCATTTT

size: .
D: .
J: TRBJ2-1
V: TRBV15
CDR3: CATSSEWSSYNEQFF
DNA: TGTGCCACCAGCAGTGAATGGAGCTCCTACAATGAGCAGTTCTTC

size: .
D: .
J: TRBJ2-1
V: TRBV10-2
CDR3: CATSSDSSYNEQFF
DNA: TGCGCCACCTCTTCCGATAGCTCCTACAATGAGCAGTTCTTC

size: .
D: .
J: TRBJ2-5
V: TRBV29-1
CDR3: CSVVGETQYF
DNA: TGCAGCGTTGTAGGAGAGACCCAGTACTTC

size: .
D: TRBD2
J: TRBJ2-6
V: TRBV27
CDR3: CASSVTGGVVSGANVLTF
DNA: TGTGCCAGCAGTGTCACGGGGGGGGTTGTCTCTGGGGCCAACGTCCTGACTTTC

size: .
D: .
J: TRBJ2-7
V: TRBV27
CDR3: CASSLGLPTYEQYF
DNA: TGTGCCAGCAGTTTAGGACTTCCCACCTACGAGCAGTACTTC

size: .
D: TRBD1
J: TRBJ1-1
V: TRBV28
CDR3: CASSLPTGGGMDTEAFF
DNA: TGTGCCAGCAGTTTACCCACAGGGGGCGGGATGGACACTGAAGCTTTCTTT

size: medium-sized
D: TRBD1
J: TRBJ1-3
V: TRBV14
CDR3: CASSQPGQGARNTIYF
DNA: TGTGCCAGCAGCCAGCCGGGACAGGGGGCGCGAAACACCATATATTTT

size: .
D: TRBD1
J: TRBJ2-3
V: TRBV5-8
CDR3: CASSPGQGSTDTQYF
DNA: TGTGCCAGCAGCCCGGGACAGGGGAGCACAGATACGCAGTATTTT

size: .
D: .
J: TRBJ1-5
V: TRBV9
CDR3: CASSVGGSSNQPQHF
DNA: TGTGCCAGCAGCGTAGGGGGCAGCAGCAATCAGCCCCAGCATTTT

size: .
D: .
J: TRBJ2-2
V: TRBV4-1
CDR3: CASSQVAGSETGELFF
DNA: TGCGCCAGCAGCCAAGTCGCCGGGAGTGAAACCGGGGAGCTGTTTTTT

size: .
D: .
J: TRBJ2-1
V: TRBV4-3
CDR3: CASSPRDSLLDEQFF
DNA: TGCGCCAGCAGCCCCCGGGACTCACTCTTGGATGAGCAGTTCTTC